This T cell receptor (beta chain) was found in a study of identical twins. Study results and caveats: Insertions ran lower in abundant cord blood beta clonotypes, though not in memory repertoires.

The donors were all healthy and Caucasian. This clonotype was seen more than once but under ten times. Antigen unknown. The CDR3 extends over 15 amino acids. V was pared by 2 bases and J by 4 bases, with 11 bases between. The germline CDR1 and CDR2 sequences are SGHTA and FQGNSA. TCRdb passed the 5' RACE reads through MiXCR, listing each CDR3 protein once. The repertoire holds 570,000 or so distinct CDR3 sequences, approximately 9.6% seen once, with 3% in the top ten. This same sample was also part of a study on yellow fever vaccine responses in identical twins.

The sequence derives from a woman between 18 and 29 years old in good health. What was sequenced was PBMCs. The chain recombines TRBV7-2 with TRBJ2-2, with TRBD2 as a possible D gene (7 bases). This chain's CDR3 is CASSLLGGGTGELFF. The CDR3 DNA reads TGTGCCAGCAGCTTATTAGGGGGGGGCACCGGGGAGCTGTTTTTT.